This section outlines one T cell receptor (beta chain) sequence together with its context. Per the germline V gene, CDR1 is SGDLS and CDR2 is YYNGEE. The V gene lost 0 bases and the J gene lost 3 bases, with 10 bases spanning the gap. The CDR3 is made up of 15 amino acids. Original processing methods: Amplification with reference gene primers provided the estimates of nucleated cell counts. Only in-frame clones appear in the TCRdb table, and some are missing; sequencing was by immunoSEQ multiplex PCR. V and J calls and clone size come straight from that table; D and trimming were deduced from the DNA. The sample includes roughly 54,000 clones, 91% of them seen just once. This entry comes from a study of blood T cell repertoires in COVID-19. Study overall: Sites in the United States, Italy and Spain provided acute and convalescent COVID-19 samples. PBMCs, B-cell-depleted T cells, or T cells were the source of the cDNA or gDNA that made up the material.

Sequencing used peripheral blood. The V gene is TRBV9, the J gene TRBJ2-1; D perhaps matches TRBD2 (5 bases). The clonotype originates from an older woman with active or convalescent COVID-19. Written as DNA, the CDR3 is TGTGCCAGCAGCGTAGCCCACGGGAACTACAATGAGCAGTTCTTC. Amino acid sequence: CASSVAHGNYNEQFF.